Listed below are T cell receptor beta chains from one sample, sequenced in a study of beta chain features in type 1 diabetes. TCRdb keeps only in-frame clones here, not all; method: immunoSEQ multiplex PCR. In the table there are some 200,000 clones, approximately 16% of which are singletons. Sequenced input: naive CD4+ T cells from blood. These receptors were obtained from a man aged 25 to 40 with type 1 diabetes. Both conserved end residues are part of each CDR3. Each record gives: J gene, clone size, V gene, D gene, CDR3 DNA, CDR3 protein. D genes are given only for firm matches. The size of a clone is reported for some rows only, either as once, few or many, or as a class for expanded clones.

J: TRBJ1-1; size: few; V: TRBV6-5; D: TRBD1; DNA: TGTGCCAGCATTCTGGACAGGGGCAGCACTGAAGCTTTCTTT; CDR3: CASILDRGSTEAFF
J: TRBJ2-1; size: few; V: TRBV15; D: TRBD2; DNA: TGTGCCACCAGCAGAGATGTTACTAGCGGGAGTAGGCACAATGAGCAGTTCTTC; CDR3: CATSRDVTSGSRHNEQFF
J: TRBJ2-1; size: NA; V: TRBV2; D: NA; DNA: TGTGCCAGTAATACAGAATACACTGAGCAGTTCTTC; CDR3: CASNTEYTEQFF
J: TRBJ2-3; size: few; V: TRBV5-8; D: NA; DNA: TGTGCCAGCAGCTTGGGGCAATCGGCAGATACGCAGTATTTT; CDR3: CASSLGQSADTQYF
J: TRBJ2-1; size: few; V: TRBV29-1; D: TRBD2; DNA: TGCAGCGTGCTAAGGACTAGCGGGAGTTCTTACAATGAGCAGTTCTTC; CDR3: CSVLRTSGSSYNEQFF
J: TRBJ2-3; size: NA; V: TRBV18; D: NA; DNA: TGTGCCAGCTCACCACCGATCTATCGGTTCTACACAGATACGCAGTATTTT; CDR3: CASSPPIYRFYTDTQYF
J: TRBJ2-3; size: NA; V: TRBV6-5; D: NA; DNA: TGTGCCAGCAGTTACGGGGGACCCGGCACAGATACGCAGTATTTT; CDR3: CASSYGGPGTDTQYF
J: TRBJ1-2; size: few; V: TRBV15; D: NA; DNA: TGTGCCACCAGCAGAGGGGACCTCAGTAACTATGGCTACACCTTC; CDR3: CATSRGDLSNYGYTF
J: TRBJ2-7; size: NA; V: TRBV25-1; D: TRBD1; DNA: TGTGCCAGCAGTCCAGACAGGGTAATAGGCGAGCAGTACTTC; CDR3: CASSPDRVIGEQYF
J: TRBJ1-5; size: few; V: TRBV6-1; D: TRBD1; DNA: TGTGCCAGCATCCGGACAGGAGGTCAGCCCCAGCATTTT; CDR3: CASIRTGGQPQHF
J: TRBJ2-3; size: few; V: TRBV30; D: NA; DNA: TGTGCCTGGAGTGTAGGGTTAGCGCCGCAGTATTTT; CDR3: CAWSVGLAPQYF
J: TRBJ2-3; size: once; V: TRBV5-1; D: NA; DNA: TGCGCCAGCAGCTTAGATCGACTAGGAACAGATACGCAGTATTTT; CDR3: CASSLDRLGTDTQYF
J: TRBJ2-5; size: NA; V: TRBV7-2; D: NA; DNA: TGTGCCAGCAGCTTAAGAGGGGCGGAGACCCAGTACTTC; CDR3: CASSLRGAETQYF
J: TRBJ1-5; size: few; V: TRBV25-1; D: NA; DNA: TGTGCCAGCAATTTTACAGGGAGGCCCCAGCATTTT; CDR3: CASNFTGRPQHF
J: TRBJ1-5; size: NA; V: TRBV29-1; D: TRBD1; DNA: TGCAGCGTTGCCCGGGGACAGGGCAATCAGCCCCAGCATTTT; CDR3: CSVARGQGNQPQHF
J: TRBJ1-2; size: NA; V: TRBV30; D: NA; DNA: TGTGCCTGGAGTTCCGGGGGTGGCTACACCTTC; CDR3: CAWSSGGGYTF
J: TRBJ2-3; size: NA; V: TRBV28; D: NA; DNA: TGTGCCAGCAGTCCCATCGGGGCAGATACGCAGTATTTT; CDR3: CASSPIGADTQYF
J: TRBJ2-5; size: NA; V: TRBV7-7; D: NA; DNA: TGTGCTAGCAGCTCCTCAGGAGAGACCCAGTACTTC; CDR3: CASSSSGETQYF
J: TRBJ2-7; size: NA; V: TRBV7-2; D: TRBD1; DNA: TGTGCCAGCAGCTTTCGCGGGACAGGGTCCTACGAGCAGTACTTC; CDR3: CASSFRGTGSYEQYF
J: TRBJ2-5; size: NA; V: TRBV25-1; D: TRBD1; DNA: TGTGCCAGCAGTTCCGACAGGGCCCCGACCACCCAGTACTTC; CDR3: CASSSDRAPTTQYF
J: TRBJ2-1; size: few; V: TRBV5-1; D: NA; DNA: TGCGCCAGCTACCCTACAGGGAGATCCTACAATGAGCAGTTCTTC; CDR3: CASYPTGRSYNEQFF
J: TRBJ2-5; size: few; V: TRBV29-1; D: NA; DNA: TGCAGCGTTGAACGCAGCCCCCGGGAGACCCAGTACTTC; CDR3: CSVERSPRETQYF
J: TRBJ2-1; size: few; V: TRBV20-1; D: NA; DNA: TGCAGTGCTACCCCCTACAATGAGCAGTTCTTC; CDR3: CSATPYNEQFF
J: TRBJ2-3; size: NA; V: TRBV7-6; D: NA; DNA: TGTGCCAGCAGCTTATCTGCAGATACGCAGTATTTT; CDR3: CASSLSADTQYF
J: TRBJ1-5; size: few; V: TRBV30; D: NA; DNA: TGTGCCTGGAGTGCGGACAGATATCAGCCCCAGCATTTT; CDR3: CAWSADRYQPQHF